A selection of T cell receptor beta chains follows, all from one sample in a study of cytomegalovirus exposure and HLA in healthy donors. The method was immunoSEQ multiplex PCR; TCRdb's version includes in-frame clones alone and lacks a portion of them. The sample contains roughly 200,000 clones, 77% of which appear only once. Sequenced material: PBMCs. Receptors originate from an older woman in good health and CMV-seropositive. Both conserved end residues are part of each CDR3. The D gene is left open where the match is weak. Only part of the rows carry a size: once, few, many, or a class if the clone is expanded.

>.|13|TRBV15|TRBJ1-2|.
TGTGCCACCAGCAGAGTGACAGACTATGGCTACACCTTC
CATSRVTDYGYTF
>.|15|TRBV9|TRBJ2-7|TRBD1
TGTGCCAGCAGCGCCCAGCCTGGGACGGGACAGGAGCAGTACTTC
CASSAQPGTGQEQYF
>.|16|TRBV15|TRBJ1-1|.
TGTGCCACCAGCAGATCGAGACAGGTTATGAACACTGAAGCTTTCTTT
CATSRSRQVMNTEAFF
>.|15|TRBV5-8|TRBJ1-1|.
TGTGCCAGCAAAGGGGCGCGGAATCTGGACACTGAAGCTTTCTTT
CASKGARNLDTEAFF
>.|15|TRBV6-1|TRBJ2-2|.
TGTGCCAGCAGTGAGTTTAGCAGGGCCACCGGGGAGCTGTTTTTT
CASSEFSRATGELFF
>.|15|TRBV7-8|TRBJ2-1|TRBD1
TGTGCCAGCAGCTTAGCGGTAGCAGGGGGCTATGAGCAGTTCTTC
CASSLAVAGGYEQFF
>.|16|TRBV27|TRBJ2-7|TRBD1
TGTGCCAGCAGCCGAACCCCCACAGGGGGCGGCTACGAGCAGTACTTC
CASSRTPTGGGYEQYF
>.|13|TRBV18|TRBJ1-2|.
TGTGCCAGCTCACCTGAGGGTGGGTATGGCTACACCTTC
CASSPEGGYGYTF
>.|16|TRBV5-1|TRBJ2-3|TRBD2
TGCGCCAGCAGCTTAGGACTAGCGGGGGGGCAAGATACGCAGTATTTT
CASSLGLAGGQDTQYF
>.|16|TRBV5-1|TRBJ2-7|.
TGCGCCAGCAGCGGGAGTGAGGCAGGAGGAGGCTACGAGCAGTACTTC
CASSGSEAGGGYEQYF
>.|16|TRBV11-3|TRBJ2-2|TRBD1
TGTGCCAGCAGCGTACACCCTCCAGGGGGCACCGGGGAGCTGTTTTTT
CASSVHPPGGTGELFF
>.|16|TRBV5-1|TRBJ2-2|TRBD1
TGCGCCAGCAGCGTCCGGGACAGGGGATCGGCCGGGGAGCTGTTTTTT
CASSVRDRGSAGELFF
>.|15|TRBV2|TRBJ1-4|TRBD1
TGTGCCAGCAGTGAAGGCAGGGGGTTCGGTGAAAAACTGTTTTTT
CASSEGRGFGEKLFF
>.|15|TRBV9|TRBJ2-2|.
TGTGCCAGCAGCCCCCTGGGAGCAAACACCGGGGAGCTGTTTTTT
CASSPLGANTGELFF
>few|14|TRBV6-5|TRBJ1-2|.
TGTGCCAGCAGTTATGGGGGGGGTAACTATGGCTACACCTTC
CASSYGGGNYGYTF
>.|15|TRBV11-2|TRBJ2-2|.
TGTGCCAGCAGCTCGGGGATACAGAACACCGGGGAGCTGTTTTTT
CASSSGIQNTGELFF
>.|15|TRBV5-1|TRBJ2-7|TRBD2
TGCGCCAGCAGCTTGTGGACTAGCGGGAGCGACGAGCAGTACTTC
CASSLWTSGSDEQYF
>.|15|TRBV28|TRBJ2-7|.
TGTGCCAGCAGCCCCCCTGGCGGGCCCTCCTACGAGCAGTACTTC
CASSPPGGPSYEQYF
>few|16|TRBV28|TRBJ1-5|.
TGTGCCAGCAGGCCAATCCAGGGGCGAGGCAATCAGCCCCAGCATTTT
CASRPIQGRGNQPQHF
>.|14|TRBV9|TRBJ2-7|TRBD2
TGTGCCAGCAGCCCATTAGCGGGAGTAGGCGAGCAGTACTTC
CASSPLAGVGEQYF
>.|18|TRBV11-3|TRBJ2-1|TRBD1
TGTGCCAGCAGCGCGCGGCCGGGGACAGGATCATCCTACAATGAGCAGTTCTTC
CASSARPGTGSSYNEQFF
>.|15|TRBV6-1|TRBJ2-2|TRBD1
TGTGCCAGTGTAACCGGGACAGCGAACACCGGGGAGCTGTTTTTT
CASVTGTANTGELFF
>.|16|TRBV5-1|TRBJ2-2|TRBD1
TGCGCCAGCAGCTCTTTGGGGACAGGGGACACCGGGGAGCTGTTTTTT
CASSSLGTGDTGELFF
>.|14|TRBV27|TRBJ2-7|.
TGTGCCAGCAGTTTTCAGCAGGGGAGATACGAGCAGTACTTC
CASSFQQGRYEQYF
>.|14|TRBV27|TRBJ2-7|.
TGTGCCAGCAGTTTTAGCCAGGGGGGTAGGGAGCAGTACTTC
CASSFSQGGREQYF
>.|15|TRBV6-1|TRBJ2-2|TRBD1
TGTGCCAGCAGTGAAAATCCGACAGGGTCCGGGGAGCTGTTTTTT
CASSENPTGSGELFF
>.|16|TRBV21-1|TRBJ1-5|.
TGTGCCAGCAGCAAGTACGGACAGGTGGGCAATCAGCCCCAGCATTTT
CASSKYGQVGNQPQHF
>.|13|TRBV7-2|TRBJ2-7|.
TGTGCCAGCAGCTTAGGACAGGATCGCGAGCAGTACTTC
CASSLGQDREQYF